This TCR beta chain came from a study of control samples from healthy donors and cancer patients. V lost 3 bases and J 1 base, leaving 7 bases between the germline ends. The germline V gene has CDR1 KGHDR and CDR2 SFDVKD. This CDR3 comprises 14 residues. TCRdb keeps only in-frame clones here, not all; method: immunoSEQ multiplex PCR. The sample consists of about 84,000 clones, roughly 82% of them appearing once. This receptor was obtained from a man aged 55-75 years with head and neck cancer. The genes are TRBV24-1 and TRBJ2-3; D ambiguous. The source material was PBMCs. CDR3 region: CATSDSGRTDTQYF. CDR3 bases: TGTGCCACCAGTGATAGTGGACGCACAGATACGCAGTATTTT.